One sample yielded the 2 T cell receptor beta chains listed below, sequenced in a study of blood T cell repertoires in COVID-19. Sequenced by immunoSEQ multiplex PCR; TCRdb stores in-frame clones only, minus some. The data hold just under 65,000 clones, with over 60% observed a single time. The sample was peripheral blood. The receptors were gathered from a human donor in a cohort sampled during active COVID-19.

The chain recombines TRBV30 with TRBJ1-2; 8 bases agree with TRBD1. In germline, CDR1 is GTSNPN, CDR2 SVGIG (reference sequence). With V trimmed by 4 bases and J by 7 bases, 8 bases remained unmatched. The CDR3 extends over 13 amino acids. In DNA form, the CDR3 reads TGTGCCTGGACCCAGGGGGCGTACACTGGCTACACCTTC. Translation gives CAWTQGAYTGYTF.

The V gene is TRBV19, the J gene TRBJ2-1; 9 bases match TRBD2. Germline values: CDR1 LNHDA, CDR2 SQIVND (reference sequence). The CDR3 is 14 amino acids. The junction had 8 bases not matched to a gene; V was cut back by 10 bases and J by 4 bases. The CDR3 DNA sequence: TGTGCCACCTCGAGAGCGGGGGGTTACAATGAGCAGTTCTTC. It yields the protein CATSRAGGYNEQFF.